This is a list of T cell receptor beta chains from one sample in a study of neurological immune-mediated disorders. In TCRdb, the 5' RACE reads were re-called with MiXCR into one record per CDR3 protein. Here the sample spans about 80,000 distinct CDR3 sequences, about 4% being singletons. The source material was PBMCs. These receptors all stem from a woman in her sixties with multiple sclerosis. CDR3s include the opening cysteine and the closing phenylalanine or tryptophan. Each record gives: CDR3 protein, CDR3 DNA, D gene, V gene, clone size, J gene. The D gene is left open where the match is weak. For some rows the clone size is stated as once, few or many, or as a class when expanded; others skip it.

CANSGPYGGEKLFF | TGTGCCAATTCGGGGCCCTACGGCGGAGAAAAACTGTTTTTT | . | TRBV2 | many | TRBJ1-4
CASSLTVAISGGENTQYF | TGTGCCAGCAGCTTAACGGTGGCTATTAGCGGGGGGGAAAATACGCAGTATTTT | TRBD2 | TRBV7-6 | many | TRBJ2-3
CASSPPDGATNEKLFF | TGTGCCAGCAGCCCGCCAGATGGTGCAACTAATGAAAAACTGTTTTTT | . | TRBV9 | many | TRBJ1-4
CASCRGLAGNLGELFF | TGTGCCAGCTGTCGGGGACTAGCGGGGAACCTCGGGGAGCTGTTTTTT | TRBD2 | TRBV9 | many | TRBJ2-2
CASSQGTEAFF | TGTGCCAGCAGTCAGGGGACTGAAGCTTTCTTT | . | TRBV12-3/TRBV12-4 | many | TRBJ1-1
CASSLGGGYSPLHF | TGTGCCAGCAGCTTAGGGGGGGGGTATTCACCCCTCCACTTT | . | TRBV11-2 | many | TRBJ1-6
CASSYPGQCIQYF | TGTGCCAGCAGCTACCCCGGACAGTGCATTCAGTACTTC | . | TRBV11-2 | once | TRBJ2-4
CASSYPGQGGQLLNQPQHF | TGTGCCAGCAGTTATCCGGGACAGGGTGGTCAGCTTCTCAATCAGCCCCAGCATTTT | TRBD1 | TRBV28 | many | TRBJ1-5
CASSFPPRLSSGANVLTF | TGTGCCAGCAGTTTCCCCCCCCGACTGAGCTCTGGGGCCAACGTCCTGACTTTC | . | TRBV12-3/TRBV12-4 | many | TRBJ2-6
CASSSRPTNEKLFF | TGTGCCAGCAGCTCGAGGCCAACTAATGAAAAACTGTTTTTT | . | TRBV7-9 | many | TRBJ1-4
CASSYSIGIAGSQETQYF | TGTGCCAGCAGTTACTCGATTGGGATAGCGGGGTCCCAAGAGACCCAGTACTTC | TRBD2 | TRBV6-2/TRBV6-3 | many | TRBJ2-5
CSARDTGTDTQYF | TGCAGCGCTCGGGACACAGGCACAGATACGCAGTATTTT | . | TRBV29-1 | many | TRBJ2-3
CASSQSVAEAFF | TGTGCCAGCAGCCAATCGGTGGCTGAAGCTTTCTTT | . | TRBV3-1 | many | TRBJ1-1
CSAGTGQYTEAFF | TGCAGTGCCGGCACAGGACAGTACACTGAAGCTTTCTTT | . | TRBV20-1 | many | TRBJ1-1
CASSFGIGGQETQYF | TGTGCCAGCAGTTTTGGCATTGGCGGCCAAGAGACCCAGTACTTC | . | TRBV12-3/TRBV12-4 | many | TRBJ2-5
CASTSRTAQETQYF | TGTGCCAGTACCTCTCGGACGGCACAAGAGACCCAGTACTTC | . | TRBV12-3/TRBV12-4 | many | TRBJ2-5
CASINYAGGSYEQYF | TGTGCCAGCATCAACTATGCCGGGGGATCCTACGAGCAGTACTTC | . | TRBV28 | many | TRBJ2-7
CSAPGPMNTEAFF | TGCAGTGCCCCTGGGCCGATGAACACTGAAGCTTTCTTT | . | TRBV20-1 | many | TRBJ1-1
CASSFLGTNAYEQYF | TGTGCCAGCAGCTTTCTGGGGACAAACGCCTACGAGCAGTACTTC | . | TRBV11-2 | many | TRBJ2-7
CSAGQGSAEAFF | TGCAGCGCCGGACAGGGGAGTGCTGAAGCTTTCTTT | TRBD1 | TRBV29-1 | many | TRBJ1-1
CASSYDRGENTGELFF | TGTGCCAGCAGTTACGATCGTGGGGAAAACACCGGGGAGCTGTTTTTT | . | TRBV6-5 | many | TRBJ2-2
CSIHSGLTNTEAFF | TGCAGCATCCATTCGGGACTGACGAACACTGAAGCTTTCTTT | . | TRBV29-1 | . | TRBJ1-1
CASSPGQGAGSYEQYF | TGTGCCAGCAGTCCCGGACAGGGTGCGGGATCCTACGAGCAGTACTTC | TRBD1 | TRBV28 | many | TRBJ2-7
CASKGGSTEAFF | TGTGCCAGCAAGGGGGGGAGCACTGAAGCTTTCTTT | . | TRBV13 | many | TRBJ1-1
CASSPSGGAWNEQFF | TGTGCCAGCAGTCCTAGCGGGGGGGCCTGGAATGAGCAGTTCTTC | TRBD2 | TRBV12-3/TRBV12-4 | many | TRBJ2-1
CASTGSLIQPQHF | TGTGCCAGCACCGGCAGTCTTATTCAGCCCCAGCATTTT | . | TRBV28 | many | TRBJ1-5
CASSIVRGSPLHF | TGTGCCAGCAGCATTGTAAGAGGGTCACCCCTCCACTTT | . | TRBV12-3/TRBV12-4 | many | TRBJ1-6
CASSLSGIYGYTF | TGTGCCAGCAGCTTATCAGGAATCTATGGCTACACCTTC | . | TRBV11-2 | few | TRBJ1-2
CSASWGPPYNEQFF | TGCAGTGCTAGTTGGGGGCCTCCCTACAATGAGCAGTTCTTC | . | TRBV20-1 | many | TRBJ2-1
CSANLRQEGYTF | TGCAGTGCTAATCTTCGACAGGAGGGCTACACCTTC | . | TRBV20-1 | many | TRBJ1-2
CASSPGSSGNTIYF | TGTGCCAGCAGCCCGGGGAGCTCTGGAAACACCATATATTTT | . | TRBV16 | many | TRBJ1-3
CASSLDRPNEKLFF | TGCGCCAGCAGCCTCGACAGGCCTAATGAAAAACTGTTTTTT | . | TRBV5-1 | many | TRBJ1-4
CASRPPGQGAPGYTF | TGTGCCAGCAGGCCTCCGGGACAGGGGGCTCCTGGCTACACCTTC | TRBD1 | TRBV27 | many | TRBJ1-2
CASSRPLAGTSNEQFF | TGTGCCAGCAGCCGCCCCCTAGCGGGGACTAGTAATGAGCAGTTCTTC | TRBD2 | TRBV5-4 | many | TRBJ2-1
CSASPGTSQSTDTQYF | TGCAGTGCTTCCCCGGGGACTAGCCAATCCACAGATACGCAGTATTTT | TRBD2 | TRBV20-1 | many | TRBJ2-3
CASISPGMNTEAFF | TGTGCCAGCATCTCCCCAGGGATGAACACTGAAGCTTTCTTT | . | TRBV6-1 | . | TRBJ1-1
CASSLWVKNTEAFF | TGTGCCAGCAGCTTATGGGTCAAGAACACTGAAGCTTTCTTT | . | TRBV11-2 | many | TRBJ1-1
CASSSTDRVGTQYF | TGTGCCAGCAGCTCTACGGACAGGGTCGGGACCCAGTACTTC | TRBD1 | TRBV7-9 | many | TRBJ2-5
CASSPLGRVQFF | TGTGCCAGCAGCCCCTTGGGGAGAGTGCAGTTCTTC | . | TRBV3-1 | many | TRBJ2-1
CVSSYTDSYNEQFF | TGTGTCAGCAGCTACACGGACAGCTACAATGAGCAGTTCTTC | . | TRBV14 | many | TRBJ2-1
CASSLYWRGYEQYF | TGCGCCAGCAGCCTCTACTGGCGGGGCTACGAGCAGTACTTC | . | TRBV5-1 | many | TRBJ2-7
CASRVNSGNTIYF | TGTGCCAGCCGGGTTAACTCTGGAAACACCATATATTTT | . | TRBV12-3/TRBV12-4 | few | TRBJ1-3